One and the same sample provided the 14 T cell receptor beta chains below, sequenced in a study of regulatory and conventional T cells in RAG deficiency. Profiled with immunoSEQ multiplex PCR; TCRdb holds only in-frame clones, not every one. The repertoire includes roughly 30,000 clones, around 96% of them detected once, and roughly 0.35% sits in the top ten. Conventional CD4+ T cells were sorted from blood as CD25-low CD127-high cells. The same data also contributed to another study, on regulatory T cells. Turning to that study: The PCR used 52 TRBV and 13 TRBJ primers.

Sequenced material: CD25- CD4+ T cells sorted from blood. Every receptor here comes from a human donor in good health.

The chain uses TRBV25-1 and TRBJ1-2; D is possibly TRBD1 (6 bases). This CDR3 has 13 residues. Trimming shortened V by 4 bases and J by 7 bases, and 13 bases separated the two germline ends. Germline V gene data show CDR1 as MGHDK and CDR2 as SYGVNS. CDR3: CASSGAGVGGYTF. DNA for the CDR3: TGTGCCAGCAGTGGAGCAGGGGTCGGTGGCTACACCTTC.

The V call is TRBV11-2, the J call TRBJ2-7; no clear D. The V end was cut by 5 bases, the J end by 5 bases, with 13 bases between. Germline V gene lookup returns CDR1 SGHAT and CDR2 FQNNGV. CDR3 size: 13 residues. This CDR3 reads CASSPLYSHEQYF. The CDR3 DNA reads as TGTGCCAGCAGCCCCCTCTACTCACACGAGCAGTACTTC.

The chain joins TRBV6-5 to TRBJ2-1; D remains ambiguous. Germline CDR1 is MNHEY and CDR2 is SVGAGI. Trimming shortened V by 6 bases and J by 6 bases, and 6 bases separated the two germline ends. The length of the CDR3 is 11 residues. The CDR3 loop reads CASSNSNEQFF. In DNA, the CDR3 is TGTGCCAGCAGCAATTCCAATGAGCAGTTCTTC.

The rearrangement joins TRBV6-5 to TRBJ2-7; weak D call: TRBD1 (5 bases). The CDR3 contains 14 residues. The V end was cut by 5 bases, the J end by 3 bases, with 14 bases between. The germline V gene encodes CDR1 MNHEY and CDR2 SVGAGI. The CDR3 protein is CASSPYLDSYEQYF. The CDR3 DNA sequence: TGTGCCAGCAGTCCTTACCTCGACAGCTACGAGCAGTACTTC.

V is TRBV29-1 and J is TRBJ2-2; 8 positions match TRBD1. The CDR3 length is 14 residues. CDR1 and CDR2 (germline): SQVTM, ANQGSEA. Unmatched junction bases numbered 4, after V lost 1 base and J lost 6 bases. DNA for the CDR3: TGCAGCGTTGAAGTTACAGGGGGTGCCGGGGAGCTGTTTTTT. As protein: CSVEVTGGAGELFF.

This chain links TRBV30 with TRBJ1-2; 7 bases line up with TRBD1. This CDR3 comprises 15 residues. Trimming at V came to 2 bases and at J to 5 bases, leaving 11 bases not matched to a gene. Per germline, CDR1 GTSNPN and CDR2 SVGIG (reference sequence). As DNA, the CDR3 is TGTGCCTGGAGTCCCAGGGGGGCTCAGAGGTATGGCTACACCTTC. Protein product: CAWSPRGAQRYGYTF.

In the case of this clone: A junction boundary mismatches the germline segment, possibly from a read error. This chain joins TRBV5-1 and TRBJ1-4; 7 bases are a match to TRBD1. The CDR3 has 14 residues. In germline, CDR1 is SGHRS, CDR2 YFSETQ. DNA of the CDR3: TGCGCCGGCAGCTTGGGGGCAGGGGGAGAAAAACTGTTTTTT. It yields the protein CAGSLGAGGEKLFF.

This chain joins TRBV5-6 and TRBJ1-1; 7 nucleotides agree with TRBD1. The CDR3 has 15 amino acids. Germline V gene sequence: CDR1 SGHDT, CDR2 YYEEEE. The trim removed 3 bases at V and 5 bases at J, leaving 10 bases unmatched. CDR3 in DNA: TGTGCCAGCAGCTCCCTCGACAGGGTTTCTACTGAAGCTTTCTTT. Translated, it gives CASSSLDRVSTEAFF.

The V and J genes are TRBV11-1 and TRBJ2-7; 8 positions match TRBD2. There are 16 residues in the CDR3. Germline CDR1 and CDR2: SGHAT and FQDESV (reference sequence). J was trimmed by 2 bases and V by 4 bases; bases with no gene match: 10. CDR3 DNA: TGTGCCAGCAGCTCTGAATTTAGCGGGACTCCCTACGAGCAGTACTTC. Translation gives CASSSEFSGTPYEQYF.

The chain links TRBV12-5 to TRBJ1-1, with no clear D. V gave up 0 bases and J gave up 1 base, with 15 bases separating them. Germline V gene data show CDR1 as LGHNT and CDR2 as FRNRAP. The CDR3 is 17 amino acids. The CDR3 DNA follows: TGTGCTAGTGGTTTGGTCCTCACTTCATCCTCGAACACTGAAGCTTTCTTT. It yields the protein CASGLVLTSSSNTEAFF.

This chain joins TRBV5-4 and TRBJ2-5; 8 bases agree with TRBD1. The trim removed 0 bases at V and 4 bases at J, leaving 8 bases unmatched. The CDR3 is 16 amino acids. Germline V gene data show CDR1 as SGHNT and CDR2 as YYREEE (reference sequence). The CDR3 bases are TGTGCCAGCAGCTTGGCCCTCGGACAGGGCGGAGAGACCCAGTACTTC. This codes for CASSLALGQGGETQYF.

This clone was seen once. The J gene is TRBJ2-1, the V gene TRBV6-1; 9 bases map to TRBD1. Germline trimming cut 6 bases from V and 2 bases from J; bases unmatched to any gene: 5. CDR1 MNHNS and CDR2 SASEGT come from the germline V gene. This CDR3 is 15 amino acids long. The CDR3 nucleotides read TGTGCCAGCAGGGCCGGGACAGGGCCCTACAATGAGCAGTTCTTC. Its protein product is CASRAGTGPYNEQFF.

This chain connects TRBV9 to TRBJ2-5; perhaps TRBD1 as D (6 bases). The ends were cut back, 0 bases at V and 9 bases at J, with 15 bases in the middle. CDR3 length equals 14 residues. Germline V gene data show CDR1 as SGDLS and CDR2 as YYNGEE. The CDR3 spells CASSVEGQPGAQYF. Written as DNA, the CDR3 is TGTGCCAGCAGCGTAGAGGGGCAGCCAGGGGCCCAGTACTTC.

This sequence joins TRBV5-1 and TRBJ2-7; 7 nucleotides match TRBD1. Germline loops: CDR1 SGHRS, CDR2 YFSETQ. V lost 2 bases, J lost 6 bases, and 5 bases stayed unmatched. The CDR3 has 13 residues. CDR3 nucleotide sequence: TGCGCCAGCAGCTTCGACAGGGTATCCGAGCAGTACTTC. It specifies CASSFDRVSEQYF.